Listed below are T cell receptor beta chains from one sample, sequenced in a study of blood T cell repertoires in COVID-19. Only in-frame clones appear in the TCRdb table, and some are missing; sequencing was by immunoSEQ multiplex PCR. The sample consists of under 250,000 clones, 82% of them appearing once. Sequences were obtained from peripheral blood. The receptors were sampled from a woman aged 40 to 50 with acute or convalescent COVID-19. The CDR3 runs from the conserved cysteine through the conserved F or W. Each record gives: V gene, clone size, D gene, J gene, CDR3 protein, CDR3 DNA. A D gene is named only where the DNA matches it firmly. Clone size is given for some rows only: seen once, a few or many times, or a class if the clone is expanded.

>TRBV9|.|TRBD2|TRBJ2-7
CASSVGTSVPERPPYEQYF
TGTGCCAGCAGCGTAGGAACTAGCGTCCCGGAGCGTCCCCCCTACGAGCAGTACTTC
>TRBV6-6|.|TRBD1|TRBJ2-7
CASSRQGSYEQYF
TGTGCCAGCAGCCGACAGGGATCCTACGAGCAGTACTTC
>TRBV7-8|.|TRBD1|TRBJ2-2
CASSLGQGNTGELFF
TGTGCCAGCAGCTTGGGACAGGGGAACACCGGGGAGCTGTTTTTT
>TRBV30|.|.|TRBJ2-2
CAWNTLRRGGDKAGELFF
TGTGCCTGGAACACACTCCGAAGGGGGGGGGATAAGGCCGGGGAGCTGTTTTTT
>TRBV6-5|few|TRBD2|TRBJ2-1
CASSSLAGGDNEQFF
TGTGCCAGCAGTTCATTAGCGGGGGGAGACAATGAGCAGTTCTTC
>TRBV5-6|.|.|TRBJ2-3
CASSFNSLTTDTQYF
TGTGCCAGCAGCTTTAATAGCTTGACCACAGATACGCAGTATTTT
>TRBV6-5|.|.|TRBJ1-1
CASSKETENTEAFF
TGTGCCAGCTCGAAGGAGACAGAGAACACTGAAGCTTTCTTT
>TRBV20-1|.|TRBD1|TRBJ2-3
CSASPSTGSTDTQYF
TGCAGTGCTAGTCCCTCGACAGGGAGCACAGATACGCAGTATTTT
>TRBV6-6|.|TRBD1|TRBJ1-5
CASRRAGQGEYSNQPQHF
TGTGCCAGCAGACGAGCGGGACAGGGGGAATATAGCAATCAGCCCCAGCATTTT
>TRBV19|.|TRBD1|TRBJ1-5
CASSIRDRVGNQPQHF
TGTGCCAGTAGTATTCGGGACAGGGTTGGCAATCAGCCCCAGCATTTT
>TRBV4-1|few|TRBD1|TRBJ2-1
CASSQRQGVENEQFF
TGCGCCAGCAGCCAACGACAGGGTGTAGAGAATGAGCAGTTCTTC
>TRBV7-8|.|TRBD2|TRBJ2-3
CASSTLGGLASTDTQYF
TGTGCCAGCAGCACCCTAGGGGGACTAGCTAGCACAGATACGCAGTATTTT
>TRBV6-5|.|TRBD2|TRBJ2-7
CASSWASGSYEQYF
TGTGCCAGCAGTTGGGCTAGCGGGAGCTACGAGCAGTACTTC
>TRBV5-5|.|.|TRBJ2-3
CASQKEGRGPTDTQYF
TGTGCCAGCCAAAAAGAGGGCAGGGGTCCCACAGATACGCAGTATTTT
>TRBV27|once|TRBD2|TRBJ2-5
CASRRSVGGGYQETQYF
TGTGCCAGCAGGCGGTCGGTGGGCGGGGGGTACCAAGAGACCCAGTACTTC
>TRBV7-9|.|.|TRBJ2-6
CASSLGGQVPLSGANVLTF
TGTGCCAGCAGCTTAGGAGGGCAGGTTCCTCTCTCTGGGGCCAACGTCCTGACTTTC
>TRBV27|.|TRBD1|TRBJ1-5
CASSPTGEAQPQHF
TGTGCCAGCAGTCCGACAGGGGAGGCTCAGCCCCAGCATTTT
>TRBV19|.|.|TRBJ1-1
CASSTQGVSYTEAFF
TGTGCCAGTAGTACCCAAGGGGTATCGTACACTGAAGCTTTCTTT
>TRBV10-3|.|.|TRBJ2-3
CAISAQGRTDTQYF
TGTGCCATCAGTGCCCAGGGGCGGACAGATACGCAGTATTTT
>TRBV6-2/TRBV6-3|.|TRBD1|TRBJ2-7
CASSGTSGQRFYEQYF
TGTGCCAGCAGCGGCACCTCGGGACAGCGATTCTACGAGCAGTACTTC
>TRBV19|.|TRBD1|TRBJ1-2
CASSSVGQGYGYTF
TGTGCCAGTAGTTCAGTGGGACAGGGGTATGGCTACACCTTC
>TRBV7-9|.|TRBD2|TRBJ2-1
CASRSGRTNEQFF
TGTGCCAGCAGGAGCGGGAGGACGAATGAGCAGTTCTTC
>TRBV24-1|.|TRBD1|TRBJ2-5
CATSDTLDREETQYF
TGTGCCACCAGTGACACCTTGGACAGGGAAGAGACCCAGTACTTC
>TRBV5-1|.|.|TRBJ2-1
CASSAGDFGEQFF
TGCGCCAGCAGCGCCGGGGACTTTGGGGAGCAGTTCTTC
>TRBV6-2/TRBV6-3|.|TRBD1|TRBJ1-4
CASSSRDRAGEKLFF
TGTGCCAGCAGTTCCCGGGACAGGGCCGGTGAAAAACTGTTTTTT
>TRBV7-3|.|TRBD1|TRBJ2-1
CASSPGGPNYNEQFF
TGTGCCAGCAGCCCAGGGGGCCCTAACTACAATGAGCAGTTCTTC
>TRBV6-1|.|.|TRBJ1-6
CASSETASYNSPLHF
TGTGCCAGCAGTGAGACAGCCTCCTATAATTCACCCCTCCACTTT
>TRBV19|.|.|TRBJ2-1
CASSRGKYNEQFF
TGTGCCAGTTCCCGCGGAAAGTACAATGAGCAGTTCTTC